The text below deals with one T cell receptor (beta chain). The antigen is undetermined. TCRdb processed the 5' RACE reads anew with MiXCR; each CDR3 protein has one entry. The sample yields 150,000 to 200,000 distinct CDR3 sequences, around 18% seen once. The data belong to a study of CD8 T cells in ankylosing spondylitis. General observations from the study: Disease-linked clones were CD8+ and relatively rare in peripheral blood. Typical of ankylosing spondylitis blood, it appeared, was a TCR beta motif of several highly homologous variants.

This CDR3 is 14 amino acids long. The germline CDR1 and CDR2 sequences are LGHNT and FRNRAP. The trim removed 4 bases at V and 6 bases at J, leaving 8 bases unmatched. The gene calls are TRBV12-5 and TRBJ1-2; 7 bases fit TRBD1. Sequenced material: blood, either unsorted or a sorted T cell fraction (not recorded which). This TCR was recovered from a male donor with ankylosing spondylitis or in good health (not recorded which). CDR3 loop: CASGSQTGEDGYTF. CDR3 in DNA: TGTGCTAGTGGTTCGCAAACAGGGGAGGATGGCTACACCTTC. The variable domain in full, completed from reference TRBV12-5 and TRBJ1-2, reads DARVTQTPRHKVTEMGQEVTMRCQPILGHNTVFWYRQTMMQGLELLAYFRNRAPLDDSGMPKDRFSAEMPDATLATLKIQPSEPRDSAVYFCASGSQTGEDGYTFGSGTRLTVV.